The rows below give T cell receptor beta chains drawn from one sample of a study of T cell changes during pregnancy in multiple sclerosis. Sequencing used immunoSEQ multiplex PCR; TCRdb keeps in-frame clones, though not all of them. The sample lists tens of thousands of clones; 88% were seen once. Sequences were derived from CD4+ T cells from peripheral blood mononuclear cells, sampled before pregnancy. The receptors shown here come from a female donor with multiple sclerosis, enrolled in a pregnancy study. Each CDR3 is given with its conserved first and last residue. A D gene is named only where the DNA matches it firmly. Rows give clone size only sometimes, using once, few, many, or a class for an expanded clone.

V,J,D,size,length,DNA,CDR3
TRBV9,TRBJ2-5,TRBD2,-,18,TGTGCCAGCAGCCCACGTGGGGCAGCGGGAGCGACCCAAGAGACCCAGTACTTC,CASSPRGAAGATQETQYF
TRBV2,TRBJ2-7,TRBD2,-,15,TGTGCCAGCAGTGCCCTAGCGGGGACCTCCTACGAGCAGTACTTC,CASSALAGTSYEQYF
TRBV4-3,TRBJ1-4,TRBD1,-,16,TGCGCCAGCAGCCAAGAAGGGACAGGGGGCGCAAAAAAACTGTTTTTT,CASSQEGTGGAKKLFF
TRBV5-5,TRBJ1-4,-,-,15,TGTGCCAGCAGCTTGTTGGGGCAGCTAAATGAAAAACTGTTTTTT,CASSLLGQLNEKLFF
TRBV6-4,TRBJ1-1,TRBD1,-,13,TGTGCCAGCAGTGAGGACAGGGACACTGAAGCTTTCTTT,CASSEDRDTEAFF
TRBV7-7,TRBJ2-1,-,-,15,TGTGCTAGCAGCTTAGACGGGGTCACCTACAATGAGCAGTTCTTC,CASSLDGVTYNEQFF
TRBV10-3,TRBJ1-2,-,-,15,TGTGCCATCAGTGAGGGCGCAGGATTAAACTATGGCTACACCTTC,CAISEGAGLNYGYTF
TRBV5-1,TRBJ1-3,-,-,14,TGCGCCAGCAGCTCTGGGGGGGCAGGAAACACCATATATTTT,CASSSGGAGNTIYF
TRBV2,TRBJ2-5,TRBD2,-,16,TGTGCCAGCAGTAACCTACTAGCGGGAGGCGCTGAGACCCAGTACTTC,CASSNLLAGGAETQYF
TRBV28,TRBJ2-2,-,-,13,TGTGCCAGCAAGGAGGTGAACACCGGGGAGCTGTTTTTT,CASKEVNTGELFF
TRBV19,TRBJ2-3,-,-,13,TGTGCCAGTAGTCCCCCCGAGGAGGATACGCAGTATTTT,CASSPPEEDTQYF
TRBV6-5,TRBJ2-7,TRBD2,-,16,TGTGCCAGCAGTTACAGTCACCTAGCGGGAGTCGGCGAGCAGTACTTC,CASSYSHLAGVGEQYF
TRBV6-4,TRBJ1-2,-,few,14,TGTGCCAGCAGGCCCCGAGCCACCGACTATGGCTACACCTTC,CASRPRATDYGYTF
TRBV7-6,TRBJ2-2,TRBD2,-,16,TGTGCCAGCAGCCCCAAAGCGGGAAACGGTGCCGGGGAGCTGTTTTTT,CASSPKAGNGAGELFF
TRBV19,TRBJ2-1,-,-,15,TGTGCCAGTAGTATCTCCGGACTACCAGGCAATGAGCAGTTCTTC,CASSISGLPGNEQFF
TRBV28,TRBJ1-3,-,once,17,TGTGCCAGCAGTTTCGACCAGGGGCAGAGCTCTGGAAACACCATATATTTT,CASSFDQGQSSGNTIYF
TRBV28,TRBJ2-7,TRBD1,medium-sized,15,TGTGCCAGCAGTTCAACCGGGACAGGACTCTACGAGCAGTACTTC,CASSSTGTGLYEQYF
TRBV28,TRBJ2-7,TRBD2,-,14,TGTGCCGCGGGGTTGGTAGCGGGAGGACAGGAGCAGTACTTC,CAAGLVAGGQEQYF
TRBV5-4,TRBJ1-1,TRBD1,-,16,TGTGCCAGCAGCTGGCGCCGACAGGGAACGAACACTGAAGCTTTCTTT,CASSWRRQGTNTEAFF
TRBV9,TRBJ2-3,-,-,14,TGTGCCAGCAGCTCTGGGACTAGCACAGATACGCAGTATTTT,CASSSGTSTDTQYF
TRBV6-4,TRBJ2-5,-,-,15,TGTGCCAGCAGTGACTCAGCAGGGGACCAAGAGACCCAGTACTTC,CASSDSAGDQETQYF
TRBV18,TRBJ2-5,TRBD2,-,13,TGTGCCAGCTCCACGGGACTACAAGAGACCCAGTACTTC,CASSTGLQETQYF
TRBV28,TRBJ1-3,-,-,14,TGTGCCAGCAGTCTCGGACAGACTGGAAACACCATATATTTT,CASSLGQTGNTIYF
TRBV11-1,TRBJ2-7,TRBD2,few,16,TGTGCCAGCAGCTTACTCTTGGGCGGGAGTGGCGCCGAGCAGTACTTC,CASSLLLGGSGAEQYF
TRBV19,TRBJ2-2,TRBD2,-,16,TGTGCCAGTAGTATTGTCTGGCGGGAGAGGGGCGGGGAGCTGTTTTTT,CASSIVWRERGGELFF
TRBV2,TRBJ1-5,-,-,13,TGTGCCAGCAGTGACTCGGAGCATCAGCCCCAGCATTTT,CASSDSEHQPQHF
TRBV11-2,TRBJ1-3,-,-,13,TGTGCCAGCAGCTCCCAGGGGAGAAACACCATATATTTT,CASSSQGRNTIYF
TRBV5-6,TRBJ2-7,TRBD2,-,15,TGTGCCAGCAGCCCGGGACTAGCGGGAGTCGGCGAGCAGTACTTC,CASSPGLAGVGEQYF
TRBV5-4,TRBJ2-1,TRBD2,-,15,TGTGCCAGCAGCTATACTAGCGGGGAGCCGCATGAGCAGTTCTTC,CASSYTSGEPHEQFF
TRBV7-2,TRBJ2-5,-,-,13,TGTGCCAGCAGCGAGGACAGACAAGAGACCCAGTACTTC,CASSEDRQETQYF
TRBV7-2,TRBJ1-1,-,few,14,TGTGCCAGCAGCTTAGGACCGGGGGACACTGAAGCTTTCTTT,CASSLGPGDTEAFF
TRBV6-4,TRBJ2-1,TRBD2,once,14,TGTGCCACCAAGGGACTAGCGGGATACAATGAGCAGTTCTTC,CATKGLAGYNEQFF
TRBV5-1,TRBJ1-2,TRBD1,-,13,TGCGCCAGCAGCCCGACAGGGGGTGAGGGCTACACCTTC,CASSPTGGEGYTF
TRBV5-1,TRBJ2-6,-,-,16,TGCGCCAGCAGCTTGGACCGGGGGACCGGGGCCAACGTCCTGACTTTC,CASSLDRGTGANVLTF
TRBV29-1,TRBJ2-3,-,-,11,TGCAGCGAGTGGGACTTAGATACGCAGTATTTT,CSEWDLDTQYF
TRBV19,TRBJ2-7,-,-,11,TGTGCCAGTAGTTTGGGCCACGAGCAGTACTTC,CASSLGHEQYF
TRBV7-3,TRBJ1-2,TRBD1,-,13,TGTGCCAGCAGCCCAGGACAGGGTCGTGACTACACCTTC,CASSPGQGRDYTF
TRBV4-1,TRBJ1-1,-,-,14,TGCGCCAGCAGCCAAGATCAGGCAGGGAAGATAGCTTTCTTT,CASSQDQAGKIAFF
TRBV28,TRBJ2-3,TRBD1,once,14,TGTGCCAGCAGTGGGACAGGGTATACAGATACGCAGTATTTT,CASSGTGYTDTQYF
TRBV2,TRBJ2-1,TRBD2,-,16,TGTGCCAGCAGTGAATCGGCGGGAGGGACCTACAATGAGCAGTTCTTC,CASSESAGGTYNEQFF
TRBV7-2,TRBJ2-1,TRBD2,-,19,TGTGCCAGCAGCTTAGTTGGGACTAGCGGGAAGGGAGTATACAATGAGCAGTTCTTC,CASSLVGTSGKGVYNEQFF
TRBV5-1,TRBJ2-1,TRBD2,-,18,TGCGCCAGCAGACCGGGACTAGCGGTACTTCTACTTTACAATGAGCAGTTCTTC,CASRPGLAVLLLYNEQFF
TRBV19,TRBJ2-5,TRBD2,-,15,TGTGCCAGTAGCGGGGTAGCGGGGGGCCAAGAGACCCAGTACTTC,CASSGVAGGQETQYF
TRBV18,TRBJ2-7,-,-,15,TGTGCCAGCTCACCCCGAGGAGCCAGAAACTACGAGCAGTACTTC,CASSPRGARNYEQYF
TRBV15,TRBJ2-7,-,-,15,TGTGCCACCAGCAGAGCCAGCGCAGATTCCTACGAGCAGTACTTC,CATSRASADSYEQYF
TRBV6-6,TRBJ2-7,TRBD1,-,16,TGTGCCAGCAGTTACCTAGACAGGGGGACAAACTACGAGCAGTACTTC,CASSYLDRGTNYEQYF
TRBV5-4,TRBJ2-7,TRBD2,-,16,TGTGCCAGCAGCTTGGGGGTCGCGGGAGGAAGCTACGAGCAGTACTTC,CASSLGVAGGSYEQYF
TRBV19,TRBJ1-1,-,once,15,TGTGCCAGTAGTGGTCGGGGTCTCCAGACCACTGAAGCTTTCTTT,CASSGRGLQTTEAFF
TRBV7-9,TRBJ1-3,-,-,17,TGTGCCAGCAGCCCTAATGTAGGGAGGATGTCTGGAAACACCATATATTTT,CASSPNVGRMSGNTIYF
TRBV19,TRBJ1-2,-,-,13,TGTGCCAGTAGTATAGGGCCCGGGAATGGCTACACCTTC,CASSIGPGNGYTF
TRBV5-1,TRBJ2-7,-,-,13,TGCGCCAGCAGCCTCGAGAACACGGGAGAGCAGTACTTC,CASSLENTGEQYF